The 22 T cell receptor beta chains listed next were all sequenced from one sample in a study of T cells in Graves' hyperthyroidism and ophthalmopathy. Amplified TCR beta CDR3 regions derived from RNA transcripts. The HTBI primer set was used in a first-round RT-PCR of the TCR CDR3. Each CDR3 protein gets one entry after TCRdb re-called the multiplex PCR reads with MiXCR. The sample yields hundreds of thousands of distinct CDR3 sequences, just under 45% seen once. Sequencing was performed on peripheral blood or thyroid tissue (not recorded which). The source is an adult man with Graves' disease, either hyperthyroidism or ophthalmopathy (not recorded which).

V usage is TRBV24-1 and J usage is TRBJ2-2, with D perhaps TRBD2 (5 bases). Per the germline V gene, CDR1 is KGHDR and CDR2 is SFDVKD. Trimming pared 4 bases from V and 13 bases from J, leaving 9 bases between. The CDR3 spans 11 residues. The DNA of the CDR3 is TGTGCCACCAGTGAGAGGGCAGGGCTGTTTTTT. Translated: CATSERAGLFF.

There are a few counts of this clonotype. The rearrangement uses TRBV2 and TRBJ2-7; no clear D gene. V was clipped by 1 base and J by 2 bases, with 12 bases between them. The CDR3 runs to 15 residues. CDR1 is SNHLY, CDR2 FYNNEI, per germline. CDR3 in amino acids: CASSEGGGNAYEQYF. The CDR3 DNA is TGTGCCAGCAGTGAAGGCGGTGGGAATGCCTACGAGCAGTACTTC.

This clonotype was counted once. The CDR3: CASSLRASNTEAFF. As DNA, the CDR3 is TGCGCCAGCAGCTTAAGGGCTTCGAACACTGAAGCTTTCTTT. V and J are TRBV5-1 and TRBJ1-1; D remains unclear. Per germline, CDR1 SGHRS and CDR2 YFSETQ. The V end was cut by 2 bases, the J end by 1 base, with 9 bases between. This CDR3 comprises 14 residues.

This clonotype was counted at least ten times. The J gene is TRBJ1-2, the V gene TRBV24-1; 9 positions agree with TRBD1. The CDR3 consists of 15 residues. V lost 4 bases and J lost 2; bases outside the gene matches: 4. Looked up from germline, CDR1 is KGHDR and CDR2 is SFDVKD. This CDR3 is CATSERTGANYGYTF. DNA of the CDR3: TGTGCCACCAGTGAAAGGACAGGGGCCAACTATGGCTACACCTTC.

This clonotype was picked up a small number of times. The chain couples TRBV28 to TRBJ1-5, with D unclear. CDR1 is MDHEN, CDR2 SYDVKM, per germline. V lost 7 bases to trimming and J lost 0 bases, with 10 bases between them. This CDR3 spans 14 amino acids. CDR3 in amino acids: CASTGTDSNQPQHF. In DNA form, the CDR3 reads TGTGCCAGCACCGGCACGGATAGCAATCAGCCCCAGCATTTT. The full variable domain, its missing parts supplied by reference TRBV28 and TRBJ1-5, is DVKVTQSSRYLVKRTGEKVFLECVQDMDHENMFWYRQDPGLGLRLIYFSYDVKMKEKGDIPEGYSVSREKKERFSLILESASTNQTSMYLCASTGTDSNQPQHFGDGTRLSIL.

This clonotype was picked up many times. The chain joins TRBV10-3 to TRBJ2-7, with TRBD1 matching over 11 bases. V gave up 4 bases and J gave up 6 bases; unmatched junction bases: 2. Germline V gene sequence: CDR1 ENHRY, CDR2 SYGVKD. The CDR3 extends over 13 amino acids. The CDR3 protein is CAISGDRGVEQYF. The CDR3 DNA reads TGTGCCATCAGTGGGGACAGGGGGGTCGAGCAGTACTTC.

Concerning this clonotype itself: The conserved phenylalanine or tryptophan normally closing the CDR3 is absent here, so this likely arose from a read error. The rearrangement joins TRBV19 to TRBJ2-7, with 14 bases that match TRBD2. The V and J ends lost 5 bases and 1 base, in that order; junction bases with no gene match: 13. The CDR3 runs 19 residues. Germline assignment: CDR1 LNHDA and CDR2 SQIVND (reference sequence). The CDR3 region is CASSRDTGTSGGLSYEQYL. The CDR3 DNA reads TGTGCCAGTAGTCGAGACACCGGGACTAGCGGGGGTCTTTCCTACGAGCAGTACCTC.

The rearrangement uses TRBV15 and TRBJ1-5; TRBD1 matches 7 bases. The V and J ends lost 1 base and 6 bases, in that order; junction bases with no gene match: 3. The CDR3 spans 14 residues. Germline-derived CDR1 and CDR2 are LNHNV and YYDKDF (reference sequence). The CDR3 DNA reads as TGTGCCACCAGCAGAGCAGGGGGGTCTCAGCCCCAGCATTTT. Translation: CATSRAGGSQPQHF. Together with reference TRBV15 and TRBJ1-5, the CDR3 gives the full variable domain: DAMVIQNPRYQVTQFGKPVTLSCSQTLNHNVMYWYQQKSSQAPKLLFHYYDKDFNNEADTPDNFQSRRPNTSFCFLDIRSPGLGDTAMYLCATSRAGGSQPQHFGDGTRLSIL.

This clonotype came up once. This chain joins TRBV2 and TRBJ2-3; D remains unclear. The CDR3 has 14 residues. Trimming took 6 bases from V and 1 from J, leaving 11 bases between them. Germline CDR1 and CDR2: SNHLY and FYNNEI. The CDR3 loop is CASRDFGGTDTQYF. The CDR3 coding sequence is TGTGCCAGCAGGGATTTCGGAGGCACAGATACGCAGTATTTT. The variable domain in full, with the rest retrieved from reference TRBV2 and TRBJ2-3, is EPEVTQTPSHQVTQMGQEVILRCVPISNHLYFYWYRQILGQKVEFLVSFYNNEISEKSEIFDDQFSVERPDGSNFTLKIRSTKLEDSAMYFCASRDFGGTDTQYFGPGTRLTVL.

The chain links TRBV20-1 to TRBJ2-5; TRBD2 aligns across 10 bases. Germline V gene data show CDR1 as DFQATT and CDR2 as SNEGSKA (reference sequence). V lost 0 bases and J lost 5; bases outside the gene matches: 12. This CDR3 has 17 amino acids. DNA of the CDR3: TGCAGTGCTAGAGAGTTGGCGGGAGCGGGAGGGTGGGAGACCCAGTACTTC. Translation gives CSARELAGAGGWETQYF.

The chain recombines TRBV6-1 with TRBJ2-5; the match to TRBD2 covers 11 bases. Germline-derived CDR1 and CDR2 are MNHNS and SASEGT. V gave up 6 bases and J gave up 0 bases; unmatched junction bases: 6. This CDR3 contains 16 residues. The CDR3 sequence: CASSPRLAGYQETQYF. CDR3 in DNA: TGTGCCAGCAGCCCGCGACTAGCGGGATACCAAGAGACCCAGTACTTC.

This chain connects TRBV7-9 to TRBJ1-3, with TRBD1 identical over 7 bases. CDR1 and CDR2 from the germline V gene are SEHNR and FQNEAQ (reference sequence). This CDR3 has 16 amino acids. The J segment lost 4 bases and the V segment lost 6 bases, leaving 12 bases of the junction unmatched. The CDR3 DNA is TGTGCCAGCAGTGAGCAGGGGGACCTATACGGAAACACCATATATTTT. It encodes CASSEQGDLYGNTIYF.

CDR3 sequence (DNA): TGTGCCAGCTCGCAGGCATATGGCAGGAACACTGAAGCTTTCTTT. This sequence encodes CASSQAYGRNTEAFF. The chain combines TRBV7-2 with TRBJ1-1; no clear D gene. Deletions cut 8 bases from V and 1 base from J, with 17 bases between. This CDR3 has 15 residues. Per the germline V gene, CDR1 is SGHTA and CDR2 is FQGNSA.

This clonotype was found a few times. The J gene is TRBJ2-7, the V gene TRBV20-1; 10 bases line up with TRBD1. This CDR3 has 16 amino acids. Germline trimming cut 2 bases from V and 1 base from J; bases unmatched to any gene: 8. Germline V lookup: CDR1 DFQATT, CDR2 SNEGSKA (reference sequence). The CDR3 protein is CSARPAGDRGSYEQYF. The CDR3 region has the DNA TGCAGTGCTAGACCCGCCGGGGACAGGGGATCCTACGAGCAGTACTTC.

The rearrangement links TRBV9 to TRBJ1-2; D might be TRBD1 (5 bases). Germline values: CDR1 SGDLS, CDR2 YYNGEE. V was trimmed by 0 bases and J by 4 bases, leaving 13 bases between them. This CDR3 spans 15 amino acids. The CDR3 nucleotides are TGTGCCAGCAGCGTAGCGGGGGGGGTGTCCTATGGCTACACCTTC. Translated, it gives CASSVAGGVSYGYTF. Using reference TRBV9 and TRBJ1-2 for the parts outside the CDR3, the full variable domain is DSGVTQTPKHLITATGQRVTLRCSPRSGDLSVYWYQQSLDQGLQFLIQYYNGEERAKGNILERFSAQQFPDLHSELNLSSLELGDSALYFCASSVAGGVSYGYTFGSGTRLTVV.

This clonotype was seen ten or more times. The chain recombines TRBV6-1 with TRBJ1-5; no firm D call. Germline values: CDR1 MNHNS, CDR2 SASEGT. Trimming removed 4 bases from V and 0 bases from J, with 4 bases in between. The CDR3 extends over 13 amino acids. This CDR3 is CASSAYSNQPQHF. CDR3 sequence (DNA): TGTGCCAGCAGTGCGTATAGCAATCAGCCCCAGCATTTT.

A single count supports this clonotype. As the CDR3 is not closed by the conserved phenylalanine or tryptophan, this likely results from a read error. No DNA is shown, since the ends of the CDR3 on it are uncertain; the CDR3 is the one TCRdb lists. The chain joins TRBV10-3 to TRBJ1-4; the D call of TRBD1 is as the table states it, not checked on the DNA. Germline CDR1 and CDR2: ENHRY and SYGVKD. 9 amino acids form the CDR3, both terminal residues included. The CDR3 here is CATGGDSLS.

The rearrangement uses TRBV19 and TRBJ2-2; D remains ambiguous. The germline V gene encodes CDR1 LNHDA and CDR2 SQIVND (reference sequence). The V and J ends lost 7 bases and 0 bases respectively, with 3 bases between them. The CDR3 extends over 12 amino acids. This CDR3 reads CASNSNTGELFF. The DNA for the CDR3 is TGTGCCAGTAATTCGAACACCGGGGAGCTGTTTTTT.

The chain joins TRBV10-2 to TRBJ1-2, with D uncertain. Trimming left V 0 bases short and J 0 bases short, with 14 bases between. CDR3 length: 17 amino acids. Germline lookup yields CDR1 WSHSY and CDR2 SAAADI. This CDR3 reads CASSESLRNDPNYGYTF. As DNA, the CDR3 is TGCGCCAGCAGTGAGTCGCTCAGGAACGACCCTAACTATGGCTACACCTTC.

In this sample, this clonotype turned up a few times. This chain links TRBV6-5 with TRBJ1-5; possible D gene TRBD1, 6 bases. The CDR3 length is 14 residues. Germline CDR1 is MNHEY and CDR2 is SVGAGI. V dropped 5 bases and J dropped 4 bases, with 12 bases sitting between them. The CDR3 DNA is TGTGCCAGCAGTGAACTTACAGGGAATCAGCCCCAGCATTTT. The encoded protein is CASSELTGNQPQHF.

The chain combines TRBV2 with TRBJ1-5, with D possibly being TRBD1 (6 bases). This CDR3 contains 14 residues. Deletions cut 6 bases from V and 3 bases from J, with 12 bases between. Germline V gives CDR1 SNHLY, CDR2 FYNNEI. The CDR3 loop is CASRQGPLNQPQHF. The CDR3 DNA sequence: TGTGCCAGCAGACAGGGACCCCTCAATCAGCCCCAGCATTTT.

The V and J genes are TRBV29-1 and TRBJ1-5; D not certain. Trimming left V 8 bases short and J 3 bases short, with 17 bases between. This CDR3 is built from 14 residues. The germline V gene has CDR1 SQVTM and CDR2 ANQGSEA. The CDR3 DNA is TGCAGCCCCCTGTGGGAGCCAGTCAATCAGCCCCAGCATTTT. Protein sequence: CSPLWEPVNQPQHF.